The rows below give T cell receptor beta chains drawn from one sample of a study of cytomegalovirus exposure and HLA in healthy donors. Sequencing used immunoSEQ multiplex PCR; TCRdb keeps in-frame clones, though not all of them. The top ten hold roughly 0.66% of the sample, which has hundreds of thousands of clones, 65% to 85% seen once. The sequencing sample was made of PBMCs. The receptors originated from a boy aged 2 to 10 in good health and CMV-seronegative. Both conserved end residues are part of each CDR3. A D gene is named only where the DNA matches it firmly. Clone size appears in some rows only: once, few, many, or a class for an expanded clone.

cdr3_length clone_size j_call d_call v_call cdr3_nt cdr3_aa
16 - TRBJ2-5 - TRBV21-1 TGTGCCAGCAGCAAAGATCTTGGCAGAAAGCAAGAGACCCAGTACTTC CASSKDLGRKQETQYF
15 - TRBJ1-1 - TRBV5-4 TGTGCCAGCAGCTTTGGCACGGCGTTGGGAGCTGAAGCTTTCTTT CASSFGTALGAEAFF
13 - TRBJ2-7 - TRBV7-9 TGTTCCAGCAGCCCCCCCCCGAACATCGAGCAGTACTTC CSSSPPPNIEQYF
12 - TRBJ1-1 - TRBV6-5 TGTGCCAGCAGTGGACAGAACACTGAAGCTTTCTTT CASSGQNTEAFF
14 - TRBJ2-1 TRBD2 TRBV2 TGTGCCAGCGGAGCGGGAGAGTCCTGGGATGAGCAGTTCTTC CASGAGESWDEQFF
16 - TRBJ2-6 - TRBV2 TGTGCCAGCACAGGGGCCCTACTTGGTGGGGCCAACGTCCTGACTTTC CASTGALLGGANVLTF
14 few TRBJ2-1 - TRBV4-1 TGCGCCAGCAGCGCCAGCGTATCCTACAATGAGCAGTTCTTC CASSASVSYNEQFF
14 - TRBJ2-7 - TRBV6-6 TGTGCCAGCACCTCATGGACCCGGGGGTACGAGCAGTACTTC CASTSWTRGYEQYF
15 - TRBJ1-1 TRBD1 TRBV9 TGTGCCAGCAGCGCGAGACAGGGCGACGGCACTGAAGCTTTCTTT CASSARQGDGTEAFF
15 once TRBJ2-7 - TRBV11-2 TGTGCCAGCAGCGGTATTCGACAGAGAACCTACGAGCAGTACTTC CASSGIRQRTYEQYF
14 - TRBJ2-7 - TRBV9 TGTGCCAGCAGCGTAGATCATTGGGGCCACGAGCAGTACTTC CASSVDHWGHEQYF
15 - TRBJ1-2 TRBD1 TRBV6-5 TGTGCCAGCAGTGTTTCAGGGGGAATTTTCTATGGCTACACCTTC CASSVSGGIFYGYTF
15 - TRBJ2-7 TRBD2 TRBV4-1 TGCGCCAGCAGCCAAGTTGCGGGAGGGCCCTACGAGCAGTACTTC CASSQVAGGPYEQYF
12 - TRBJ2-7 TRBD2 TRBV10-3 TGTGCCATCAGCCCGGGGGGCTACGAGCAGTACTTC CAISPGGYEQYF
15 few TRBJ1-2 TRBD1 TRBV6-1 TGTGCCAGCAGTGGGGTCTGGGACAGGGACTATGGCTACACCTTC CASSGVWDRDYGYTF
14 - TRBJ2-3 - TRBV7-9 TGTGCCAGCAGCTTAGGCCAAACCAGAGATACGCAGTATTTT CASSLGQTRDTQYF
13 - TRBJ2-7 - TRBV2 TGTGCCAGCAGTGAACGAGTCACCTACGAGCAGTACTTC CASSERVTYEQYF
13 - TRBJ2-3 - TRBV11-2 TGTGCCAGCAGCGCCTTCTCGGGGGATACGCAGTATTTT CASSAFSGDTQYF
17 - TRBJ2-7 TRBD2 TRBV2 TGTGCCAGCAGAGACGACTTCTGGCGGGGGGAATTCTACGAGCAGTACTTC CASRDDFWRGEFYEQYF
15 - TRBJ2-6 TRBD2 TRBV5-6 TGTGCCAGCAGCTTAGGGACTAGTGGAACCAACGTCCTGACTTTC CASSLGTSGTNVLTF
15 - TRBJ2-5 - TRBV10-3 TGTGCCATCGCGAGAGGACAGCATAACCAAGAGACCCAGTACTTC CAIARGQHNQETQYF
12 - TRBJ1-1 - TRBV19 TGTGCCAGTAGCGCGGGAGACACTGAAGCTTTCTTT CASSAGDTEAFF
14 - TRBJ2-7 TRBD1 TRBV30 TGTGCCTGGAGCGCCCTCCAGGGGGTCCGCGAGCAGTACTTC CAWSALQGVREQYF
15 - TRBJ2-7 TRBD2 TRBV14 TGTGCCAGCAGCCCCTATAGCGGGAGTCGGTACGAGCAGTACTTC CASSPYSGSRYEQYF
15 - TRBJ2-1 TRBD2 TRBV18 TGTGCCAGCTCATCGAGCGGGAGAGGTAACAATGAGCAGTTCTTC CASSSSGRGNNEQFF
15 - TRBJ1-2 TRBD1 TRBV9 TGTGCCAGCAGCGCAGGGTCAACAGGGGGGTATGGCTACACCTTC CASSAGSTGGYGYTF
15 - TRBJ1-5 TRBD1 TRBV19 TGTGCCAGTAGTATTGGCCAGGGGGATTATCAGCCCCAGCATTTT CASSIGQGDYQPQHF
13 - TRBJ2-5 TRBD1 TRBV7-9 TGTGCCAGCAGCCGGACAGGCCAAGAGACCCAGTACTTC CASSRTGQETQYF
17 - TRBJ1-6 - TRBV14 TGTGCCAGCAGCCAAAGGGGGACGGGCTCCTATAATTCACCCCTCCACTTT CASSQRGTGSYNSPLHF
13 - TRBJ1-2 - TRBV30 TGTGCCTGGAGTGTACTCAGGGACTATGGCTACACCTTC CAWSVLRDYGYTF
16 - TRBJ1-1 TRBD1 TRBV5-4 TGTGCCAGCAGCCCTCCGGGACAGTCGGGGCTGGCTGAAGCTTTCTTT CASSPPGQSGLAEAFF
15 - TRBJ2-2 - TRBV6-6 TGTGCCAGCAGTTACGCGGGGACCCACACCGGGGAGCTGTTTTTT CASSYAGTHTGELFF
14 - TRBJ1-2 TRBD1 TRBV5-4 TGTGCCAGCAGCCGGGACAGGTCCCGGGATGGCTACACCTTC CASSRDRSRDGYTF
14 - TRBJ2-7 - TRBV27 TGTGCCAGCAGTCGGGGAACGAAATACTACGAGCAGTACTTC CASSRGTKYYEQYF
13 few TRBJ1-1 - TRBV4-2 TGTGCCAGCAGCCGGGGCAGAAACACTGAAGCTTTCTTT CASSRGRNTEAFF
12 - TRBJ2-1 - TRBV19 TGTGCCAGCCACGACTGGTACAATGAGCAGTTCTTC CASHDWYNEQFF
13 - TRBJ2-2 - TRBV12-5 TGTGCTAGTGGTTTGGGCGGGGCCGGGGAGCTGTTTTTT CASGLGGAGELFF
15 - TRBJ2-2 TRBD1 TRBV30 TGTGCCTGGACGGACAGGGTTTATGGCACCGGGGAGCTGTTTTTT CAWTDRVYGTGELFF
16 - TRBJ2-3 - TRBV12-5 TGTGCTAGTGGTTTGGTATCTGGGGGGGCGGCAGATACGCAGTATTTT CASGLVSGGAADTQYF
13 - TRBJ1-2 - TRBV5-6 TGTGCCAGCAGAAGCTCAGGGTTCTATGGCTACACCTTC CASRSSGFYGYTF
16 - TRBJ2-5 TRBD1 TRBV11-3 TGTGCCAGCAGCCCGAAACCTGGACAGGCCCAAGAGACCCAGTACTTC CASSPKPGQAQETQYF
14 - TRBJ1-1 - TRBV6-6 TGTGCCAGCAGTCCCCTACAGGTGAACACTGAAGCTTTCTTT CASSPLQVNTEAFF
15 - TRBJ1-5 - TRBV19 TGTGCCAGTAGTATGATGGACGGACACAATCAGCCCCAGCATTTT CASSMMDGHNQPQHF